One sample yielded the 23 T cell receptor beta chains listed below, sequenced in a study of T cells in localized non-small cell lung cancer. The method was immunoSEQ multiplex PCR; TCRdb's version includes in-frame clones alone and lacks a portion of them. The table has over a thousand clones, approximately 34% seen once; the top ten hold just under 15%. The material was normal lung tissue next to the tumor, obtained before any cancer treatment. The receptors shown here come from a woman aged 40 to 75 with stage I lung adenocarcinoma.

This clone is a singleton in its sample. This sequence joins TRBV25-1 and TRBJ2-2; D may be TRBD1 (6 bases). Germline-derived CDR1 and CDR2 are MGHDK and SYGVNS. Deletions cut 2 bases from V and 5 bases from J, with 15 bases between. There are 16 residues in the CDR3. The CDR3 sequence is CASSEVDSARTGELFF. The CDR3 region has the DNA TGTGCCAGCAGTGAAGTGGACAGCGCGAGGACCGGGGAGCTGTTTTTT.

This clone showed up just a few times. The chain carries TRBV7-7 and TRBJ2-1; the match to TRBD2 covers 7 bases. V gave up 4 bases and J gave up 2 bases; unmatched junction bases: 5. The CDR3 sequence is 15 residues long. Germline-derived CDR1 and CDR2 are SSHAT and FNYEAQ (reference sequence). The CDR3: CASSSSGEAYNEQFF. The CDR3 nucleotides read TGTGCCAGCAGCTCGAGCGGGGAGGCCTACAATGAGCAGTTCTTC.

The CDR3 loop is CASSEASGSQPQHF. The CDR3 DNA is TGTGCCAGCAGTGAAGCTTCGGGGAGTCAGCCCCAGCATTTT. The V and J genes are TRBV9 and TRBJ1-5; no clear D. The CDR3 has 14 amino acids. V lost 5 bases and J lost 6, with 15 bases in between. In germline, CDR1 is SGDLS, CDR2 YYNGEE.

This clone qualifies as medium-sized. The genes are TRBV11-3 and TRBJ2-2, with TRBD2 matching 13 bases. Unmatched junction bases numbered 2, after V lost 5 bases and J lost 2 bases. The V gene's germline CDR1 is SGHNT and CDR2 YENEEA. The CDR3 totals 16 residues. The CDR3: CASSPGLAGNTGELFF. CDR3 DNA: TGTGCCAGCAGCCCGGGACTAGCGGGAAACACCGGGGAGCTGTTTTTT.

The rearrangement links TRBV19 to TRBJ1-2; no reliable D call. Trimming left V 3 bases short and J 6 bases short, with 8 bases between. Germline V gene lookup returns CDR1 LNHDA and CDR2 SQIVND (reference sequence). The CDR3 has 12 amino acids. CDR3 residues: CASSIGGNGYTF. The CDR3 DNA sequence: TGTGCCAGTAGTATCGGTGGCAATGGCTACACCTTC.

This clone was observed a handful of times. CDR3 amino acids: CASSLSGVVDSPLHF. The CDR3 DNA sequence: TGTGCCAGCAGCTTATCAGGGGTGGTTGATTCACCCCTCCACTTT. The chain uses TRBV7-1 and TRBJ1-6, with a tentative D call TRBD1 (6 bases). TRBV7-1 is identified as an open reading frame with a role that is uncertain. The CDR3 is made up of 15 amino acids. Deletions cut 4 bases from V and 8 bases from J, with 15 bases between.

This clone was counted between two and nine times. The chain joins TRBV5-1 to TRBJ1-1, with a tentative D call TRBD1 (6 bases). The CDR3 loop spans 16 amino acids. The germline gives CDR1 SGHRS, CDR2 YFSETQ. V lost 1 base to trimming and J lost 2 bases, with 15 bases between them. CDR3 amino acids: CASSLWQAGGNTEAFF. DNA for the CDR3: TGCGCCAGCAGCTTGTGGCAGGCGGGGGGCAACACTGAAGCTTTCTTT.

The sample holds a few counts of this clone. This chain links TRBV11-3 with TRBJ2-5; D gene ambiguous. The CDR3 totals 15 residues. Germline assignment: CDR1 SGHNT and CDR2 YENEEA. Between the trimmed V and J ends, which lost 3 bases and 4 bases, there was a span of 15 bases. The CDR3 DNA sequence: TGTGCCAGCAGCTTTCCGACCTTTGGCGTAGAGACCCAGTACTTC. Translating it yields CASSFPTFGVETQYF.

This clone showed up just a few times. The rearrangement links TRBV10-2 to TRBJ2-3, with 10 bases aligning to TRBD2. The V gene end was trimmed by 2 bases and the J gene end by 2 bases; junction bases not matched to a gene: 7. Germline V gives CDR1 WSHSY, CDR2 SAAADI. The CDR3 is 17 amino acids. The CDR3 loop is CASSEPTSGTYTDTQYF. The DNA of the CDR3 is TGCGCCAGCAGTGAGCCTACTAGCGGGACCTACACAGATACGCAGTATTTT.

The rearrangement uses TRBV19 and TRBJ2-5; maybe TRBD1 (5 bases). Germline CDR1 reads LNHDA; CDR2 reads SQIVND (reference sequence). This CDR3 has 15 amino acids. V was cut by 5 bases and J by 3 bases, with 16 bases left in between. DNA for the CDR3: TGTGCCAGTAGTCCCAGCCCGACAGAGAAAGAGACCCAGTACTTC. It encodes CASSPSPTEKETQYF. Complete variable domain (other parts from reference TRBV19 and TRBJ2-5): DGGITQSPKYLFRKEGQNVTLSCEQNLNHDAMYWYRQDPGQGLRLIYYSQIVNDFQKGDIAEGYSVSREKKESFPLTVTSAQKNPTAFYLCASSPSPTEKETQYFGPGTRLLVL.

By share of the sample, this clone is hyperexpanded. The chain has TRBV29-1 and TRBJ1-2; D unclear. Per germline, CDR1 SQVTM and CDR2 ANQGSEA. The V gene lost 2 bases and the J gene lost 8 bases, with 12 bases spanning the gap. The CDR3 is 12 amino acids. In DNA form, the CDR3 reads TGCAGCGTTGAAAACCTTGGCGGAGGCTACACCTTC. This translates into CSVENLGGGYTF.

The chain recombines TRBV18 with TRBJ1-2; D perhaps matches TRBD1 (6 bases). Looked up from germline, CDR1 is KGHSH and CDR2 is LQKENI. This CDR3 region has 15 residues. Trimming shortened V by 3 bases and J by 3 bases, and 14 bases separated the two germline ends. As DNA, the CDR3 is TGTGCCAGCTCACCTCCCCAGGGGTTGCACTATGGCTACACCTTC. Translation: CASSPPQGLHYGYTF.

The CDR3 DNA follows: TGTGCCAGCAGCTTGGCAGGTGCGGGAAACACCATATATTTT. Translation: CASSLAGAGNTIYF. The rearrangement joins TRBV11-3 to TRBJ1-3; D is unresolved. Germline CDR1 and CDR2: SGHNT and YENEEA. The CDR3 loop spans 14 amino acids. The V end lost 3 bases, the J end lost 4 bases, and 10 bases lay between the germline ends. The whole variable domain, remainder taken from reference TRBV11-3 and TRBJ1-3, is EAGVVQSPRYKIIEKKQPVAFWCNPISGHNTLYWYLQNLGQGPELLIRYENEEAVDDSQLPKDRFSAERLKGVDSTLKIQPAELGDSAVYLCASSLAGAGNTIYFGEGSWLTVV.

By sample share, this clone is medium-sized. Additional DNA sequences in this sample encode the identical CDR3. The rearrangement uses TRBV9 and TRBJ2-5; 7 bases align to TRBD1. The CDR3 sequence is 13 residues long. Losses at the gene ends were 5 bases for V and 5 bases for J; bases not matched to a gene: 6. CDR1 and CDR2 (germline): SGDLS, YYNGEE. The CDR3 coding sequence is TGTGCCAGCAGTTTGGCCAGGGGGGAGACCCAGTACTTC. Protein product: CASSLARGETQYF.

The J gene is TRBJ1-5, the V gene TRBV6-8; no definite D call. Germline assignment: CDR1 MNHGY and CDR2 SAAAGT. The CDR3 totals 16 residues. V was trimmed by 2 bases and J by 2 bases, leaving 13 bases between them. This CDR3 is CASSYGGVEGNQPQHF. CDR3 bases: TGTGCCAGCAGTTACGGCGGGGTAGAGGGCAATCAGCCCCAGCATTTT.

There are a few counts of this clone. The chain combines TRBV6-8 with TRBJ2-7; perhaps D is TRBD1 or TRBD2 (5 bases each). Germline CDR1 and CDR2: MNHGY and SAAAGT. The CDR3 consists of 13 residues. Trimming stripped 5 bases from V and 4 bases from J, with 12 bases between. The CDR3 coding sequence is TGTGCCAGCAGTCAGAGGGGCGGGTACGAGCAGTACTTC. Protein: CASSQRGGYEQYF.

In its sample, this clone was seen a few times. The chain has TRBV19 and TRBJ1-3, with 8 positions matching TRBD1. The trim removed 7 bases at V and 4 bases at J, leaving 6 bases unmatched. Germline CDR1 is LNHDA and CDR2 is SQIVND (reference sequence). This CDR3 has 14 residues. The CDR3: CASTVDRGGNTIYF. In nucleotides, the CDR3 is TGTGCCAGTACTGTCGACAGGGGCGGAAACACCATATATTTT.

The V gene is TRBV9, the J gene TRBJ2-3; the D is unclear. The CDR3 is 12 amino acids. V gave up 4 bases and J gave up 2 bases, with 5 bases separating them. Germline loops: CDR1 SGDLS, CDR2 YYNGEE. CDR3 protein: CASSLITDTQYF. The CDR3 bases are TGTGCCAGCAGCCTTATCACAGATACGCAGTATTTT.

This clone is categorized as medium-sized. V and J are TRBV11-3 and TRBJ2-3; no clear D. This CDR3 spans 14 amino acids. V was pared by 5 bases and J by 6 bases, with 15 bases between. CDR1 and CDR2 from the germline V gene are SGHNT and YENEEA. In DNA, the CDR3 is TGTGCCAGCAGCCAAGGCGGAACTTGGGATACGCAGTATTTT. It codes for CASSQGGTWDTQYF.

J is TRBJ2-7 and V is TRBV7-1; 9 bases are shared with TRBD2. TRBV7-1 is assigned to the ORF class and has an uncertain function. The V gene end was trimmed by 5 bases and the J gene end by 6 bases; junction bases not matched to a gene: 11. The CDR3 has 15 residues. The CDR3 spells CASSPPGSGGLEQYF. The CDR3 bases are TGTGCCAGCAGCCCCCCGGGTAGCGGGGGTCTCGAGCAGTACTTC.

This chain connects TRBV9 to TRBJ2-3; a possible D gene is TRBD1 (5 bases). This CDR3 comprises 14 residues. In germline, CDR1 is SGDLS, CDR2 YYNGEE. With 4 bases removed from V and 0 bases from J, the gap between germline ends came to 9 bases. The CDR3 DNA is TGTGCCAGCAGCCTCGACAGAAGCACAGATACGCAGTATTTT. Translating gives CASSLDRSTDTQYF.

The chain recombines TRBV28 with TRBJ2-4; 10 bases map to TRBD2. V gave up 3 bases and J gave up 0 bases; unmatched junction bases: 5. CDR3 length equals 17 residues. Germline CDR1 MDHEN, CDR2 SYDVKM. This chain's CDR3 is CASSFLAGGSAKNIQYF. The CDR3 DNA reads TGTGCCAGCAGTTTTTTAGCGGGAGGCTCAGCCAAAAACATTCAGTACTTC.

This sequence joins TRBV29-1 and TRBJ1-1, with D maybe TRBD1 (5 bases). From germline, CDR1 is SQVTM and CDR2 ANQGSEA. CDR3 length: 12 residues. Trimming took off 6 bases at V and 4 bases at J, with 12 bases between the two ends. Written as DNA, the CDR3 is TGCAGCGTGGCGACAGTTCGCACTGAAGCTTTCTTT. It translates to CSVATVRTEAFF.